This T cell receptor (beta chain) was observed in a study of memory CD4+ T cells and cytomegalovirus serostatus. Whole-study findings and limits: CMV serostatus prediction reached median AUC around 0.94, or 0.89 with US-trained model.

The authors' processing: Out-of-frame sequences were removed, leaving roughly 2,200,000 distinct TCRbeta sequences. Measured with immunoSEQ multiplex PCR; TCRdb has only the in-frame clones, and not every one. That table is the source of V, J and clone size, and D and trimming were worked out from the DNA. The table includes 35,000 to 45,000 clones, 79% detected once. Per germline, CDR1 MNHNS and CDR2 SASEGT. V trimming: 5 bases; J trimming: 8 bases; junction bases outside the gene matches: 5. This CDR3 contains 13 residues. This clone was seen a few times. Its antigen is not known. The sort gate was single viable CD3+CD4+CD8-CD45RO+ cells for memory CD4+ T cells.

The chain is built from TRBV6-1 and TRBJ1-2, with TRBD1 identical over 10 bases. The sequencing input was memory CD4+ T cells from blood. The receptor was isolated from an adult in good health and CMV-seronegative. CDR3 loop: CASSKTGGEGYTF. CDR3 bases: TGTGCCAGCAGTAAGACAGGGGGCGAAGGCTACACCTTC.